This is a list of T cell receptor beta chains from one sample in a study of cytomegalovirus exposure and HLA in healthy donors. Repertoires were generated with immunoSEQ multiplex PCR, while TCRdb's copy carries only in-frame clones and drops some. The sample lists about 110,000 clones; 70% to 80% were seen once. The sample was PBMCs. The receptor set was obtained from a boy younger than 18 in good health and CMV-seronegative. The CDR3 runs from the conserved cysteine through the conserved F or W. The D gene is left open where the match is weak. Size tells how often a clone was seen (once, few, many) or the class of an expanded clone, and some rows leave it out.

length: 14; V: TRBV5-4; D: TRBD1; J: TRBJ2-5; size: few; CDR3: CASGERTGGETQYF; DNA: TGTGCCAGCGGAGAACGGACAGGGGGGGAGACCCAGTACTTC
length: 19; V: TRBV18; D: TRBD1; J: TRBJ2-7; size: .; CDR3: CASSSDQRPGQSFSYEQYF; DNA: TGTGCCAGCTCATCAGACCAGAGACCGGGACAGTCTTTCTCCTACGAGCAGTACTTC
length: 14; V: TRBV30; D: .; J: TRBJ2-1; size: .; CDR3: CAWSAGSASDEQFF; DNA: TGTGCCTGGAGTGCGGGGTCGGCTAGTGATGAGCAGTTCTTC
length: 16; V: TRBV15; D: .; J: TRBJ1-5; size: .; CDR3: CATSRDTGKGNQPQHF; DNA: TGTGCCACCAGCAGAGATACGGGGAAAGGCAATCAGCCCCAGCATTTT
length: 18; V: TRBV5-1; D: TRBD1; J: TRBJ2-6; size: .; CDR3: CASRLPGQGSSGANVLTF; DNA: TGCGCCAGCAGATTACCGGGACAGGGGTCCTCTGGGGCCAACGTCCTGACTTTC
length: 11; V: TRBV20-1; D: .; J: TRBJ1-2; size: .; CDR3: CSAGDNPDYTF; DNA: TGCAGTGCGGGGGACAACCCGGACTACACCTTC
length: 14; V: TRBV7-9; D: .; J: TRBJ2-7; size: .; CDR3: CASSFEGGRLEQYF; DNA: TGTGCCAGCAGCTTCGAAGGAGGCCGGCTCGAGCAGTACTTC
length: 13; V: TRBV10-3; D: .; J: TRBJ1-2; size: .; CDR3: CAVLGTGQSGYTF; DNA: TGTGCCGTCCTGGGTACAGGGCAGAGTGGCTACACCTTC
length: 13; V: TRBV6-5; D: .; J: TRBJ1-2; size: .; CDR3: CASRKYSLYGYTF; DNA: TGTGCCAGCAGAAAATACAGCCTCTATGGCTACACCTTC
length: 15; V: TRBV27; D: .; J: TRBJ2-7; size: .; CDR3: CASSWGVYGSGEQYF; DNA: TGTGCCAGCAGCTGGGGGGTGTACGGGAGTGGCGAGCAGTACTTC
length: 15; V: TRBV7-6; D: .; J: TRBJ2-7; size: once; CDR3: CASSSSPGRSYEQYF; DNA: TGTGCCAGCAGCTCTTCTCCGGGAAGATCCTACGAGCAGTACTTC
length: 15; V: TRBV5-1; D: .; J: TRBJ1-3; size: .; CDR3: CASSLTTSPANTIYF; DNA: TGCGCCAGCAGCTTGACGACTTCGCCGGCAAACACCATATATTTT
length: 12; V: TRBV28; D: .; J: TRBJ1-5; size: .; CDR3: CASSFADQPQHF; DNA: TGTGCCAGCAGTTTCGCGGATCAGCCCCAGCATTTT
length: 14; V: TRBV5-4; D: TRBD1; J: TRBJ1-1; size: .; CDR3: CASSLLDRGAEAFF; DNA: TGTGCCAGCAGCTTGCTGGACAGGGGAGCAGAAGCTTTCTTT
length: 15; V: TRBV5-1; D: .; J: TRBJ2-7; size: .; CDR3: CASSAAGLLVDEQYF; DNA: TGCGCCAGCAGCGCCGCAGGACTGTTAGTGGACGAGCAGTACTTC
length: 12; V: TRBV28; D: .; J: TRBJ1-1; size: once; CDR3: CASSPVGALAFF; DNA: TGTGCCAGCAGTCCCGTGGGGGCGCTAGCTTTCTTT
length: 15; V: TRBV10-3; D: .; J: TRBJ2-1; size: .; CDR3: CAISGSGVSYNEQFF; DNA: TGTGCCATCAGTGGGTCGGGAGTCTCCTACAATGAGCAGTTCTTC
length: 13; V: TRBV7-9; D: TRBD1; J: TRBJ2-5; size: few; CDR3: CASSRGQQETQYF; DNA: TGTGCCAGCAGCCGGGGACAGCAAGAGACCCAGTACTTC
length: 16; V: TRBV5-1; D: .; J: TRBJ2-2; size: .; CDR3: CASSLEGHSRTGELFF; DNA: TGCGCCAGCAGCTTGGAGGGACATTCTCGCACCGGGGAGCTGTTTTTT
length: 16; V: TRBV2; D: TRBD2; J: TRBJ2-7; size: few; CDR3: CASSEANGLAGVEQYF; DNA: TGTGCCAGCAGTGAAGCCAATGGGCTAGCGGGAGTCGAGCAGTACTTC
length: 13; V: TRBV10-3; D: .; J: TRBJ2-7; size: .; CDR3: CAISESLRIGQYF; DNA: TGTGCCATCAGTGAGTCCTTGCGTATCGGGCAGTACTTC
length: 14; V: TRBV5-3; D: .; J: TRBJ1-1; size: .; CDR3: CARSLAQAVTEAFF; DNA: TGTGCCAGAAGCTTGGCACAGGCAGTCACTGAAGCTTTCTTT
length: 16; V: TRBV7-9; D: TRBD1; J: TRBJ1-2; size: .; CDR3: CASSPPIQGDYYGYTF; DNA: TGTGCCAGCAGCCCACCCATCCAGGGGGACTACTATGGCTACACCTTC
length: 15; V: TRBV6-5; D: .; J: TRBJ1-2; size: .; CDR3: CASILTWGGNYGYTF; DNA: TGTGCCAGCATTTTAACTTGGGGGGGCAACTATGGCTACACCTTC
length: 15; V: TRBV4-3; D: TRBD1; J: TRBJ1-3; size: .; CDR3: CASSRGQGAGNTIYF; DNA: TGCGCCAGCAGCCGAGGACAGGGGGCTGGAAACACCATATATTTT
length: 13; V: TRBV5-6; D: .; J: TRBJ2-2; size: .; CDR3: CASSFAVVGELFF; DNA: TGTGCCAGCAGCTTCGCTGTAGTCGGGGAGCTGTTTTTT
length: 14; V: TRBV9; D: .; J: TRBJ1-2; size: .; CDR3: CASSASQANYGYTF; DNA: TGTGCCAGCAGCGCCTCACAGGCCAACTATGGCTACACCTTC
length: 15; V: TRBV5-6; D: TRBD1; J: TRBJ2-7; size: .; CDR3: CASSFLGQGRNEQYF; DNA: TGTGCCAGCAGCTTTTTGGGACAGGGACGGAACGAGCAGTACTTC
length: 13; V: TRBV7-9; D: .; J: TRBJ1-4; size: .; CDR3: CASSSPTDEKLFF; DNA: TGTGCCAGCAGCTCCCCAACAGATGAAAAACTGTTTTTT
length: 17; V: TRBV5-6; D: TRBD2; J: TRBJ2-7; size: .; CDR3: CASSLRLAGYNLLEQYF; DNA: TGTGCCAGCAGCTTAAGATTAGCGGGGTATAACCTATTGGAGCAGTACTTC